A single sample is the source of the 21 T cell receptor beta chains below, sequenced in a study of PD-L1 blockade in urothelial cancer. Method: immunoSEQ multiplex PCR; TCRdb's copy keeps in-frame clones and lacks some. The sample consists of about 100,000 clones, around 90% of them appearing once. Sequencing used PBMCs, obtained around atezolizumab (anti-PD-L1) treatment. The receptors come from a woman older than 75 with urothelial cancer.

This chain connects TRBV5-1 to TRBJ2-1; a possible D gene is TRBD2 (6 bases). Germline V lookup: CDR1 SGHRS, CDR2 YFSETQ. There are 17 residues in the CDR3. The V and J ends lost 4 bases and 0 bases respectively, with 17 bases between them. The chain's CDR3 is CASSPYPSASSYNEQFF. The CDR3 DNA sequence: TGCGCCAGCAGCCCTTACCCTAGCGCAAGCTCCTACAATGAGCAGTTCTTC.

This chain joins TRBV7-9 and TRBJ2-7, with TRBD1 as a possible D gene (6 bases). V was clipped by 5 bases and J by 3 bases, with 11 bases between them. Per the germline V gene, CDR1 is SEHNR and CDR2 is FQNEAQ (reference sequence). The CDR3 loop spans 13 amino acids. This CDR3 is CASSPGTIYEQYF. CDR3 coding DNA: TGTGCCAGCAGCCCAGGGACAATCTACGAGCAGTACTTC. Complete variable domain (other parts from reference TRBV7-9 and TRBJ2-7): DTGVSQNPRHKITKRGQNVTFRCDPISEHNRLYWYRQTLGQGPEFLTYFQNEAQLEKSRLLSDRFSAERPKGSFSTLEIQRTEQGDSAMYLCASSPGTIYEQYFGPGTRLTVT.

In this sample, this clone turned up once. J is TRBJ2-7 and V is TRBV28, with 7 bases aligning to TRBD1. Germline V CDR1 and CDR2: MDHEN, SYDVKM. V trimming: 6 bases; J trimming: 2 bases; junction bases outside the gene matches: 1. The CDR3 has 12 amino acids. In DNA form, the CDR3 reads TGTGCCAGCAGAGGACAGGCCTACGAGCAGTACTTC. This gives the protein CASRGQAYEQYF. Filled out from reference TRBV28 and TRBJ2-7, the complete variable domain reads DVKVTQSSRYLVKRTGEKVFLECVQDMDHENMFWYRQDPGLGLRLIYFSYDVKMKEKGDIPEGYSVSREKKERFSLILESASTNQTSMYLCASRGQAYEQYFGPGTRLTVT.

The chain recombines TRBV1 with TRBJ2-7; the table's D call of TRBD2 was not tested on the DNA. TRBV1 is given as a pseudogene. The CDR3 is 15 residues long. The CDR3, as DNA: TGCACCAGCAGCCAAACTAGCGGAAGGCGCTACGAGCAGTACTTC. Translation gives CTSSQTSGRRYEQYF.

This clone was counted a few times. V gene TRBV18 combines with J gene TRBJ1-2; 8 bases fit TRBD1. J gave up 6 bases and V 2 bases, and 17 bases lay outside the gene matches. CDR3 length: 18 amino acids. Germline V gene lookup returns CDR1 KGHSH and CDR2 LQKENI. CDR3 sequence (DNA): TGTGCCAGCTCACCAGCCGACAGGGTATTCCAGGGGGCGAATGGCTACACCTTC. This sequence encodes CASSPADRVFQGANGYTF.

J is TRBJ2-1 and V is TRBV10-2, with TRBD2 identical over 13 bases. Germline CDR1 reads WSHSY; CDR2 reads SAAADI. The CDR3 spans 14 residues. Trimming removed 9 bases from V and 6 bases from J; junction bases left unmatched: 5. CDR3 sequence: CASGLAGASNEQFF. In DNA, the CDR3 is TGCGCCAGTGGACTAGCGGGGGCGTCCAATGAGCAGTTCTTC.

The chain has TRBV19 and TRBJ2-2; 8 bases fit TRBD1. V lost 4 bases and J lost 1; bases outside the gene matches: 5. Germline CDR1 reads LNHDA; CDR2 reads SQIVND (reference sequence). The CDR3 length is 16 residues. CDR3 region: CASSTRTGLNTGELFF. CDR3 DNA: TGTGCCAGTAGTACTAGGACAGGGCTGAACACCGGGGAGCTGTTTTTT.

The chain combines TRBV29-1 with TRBJ1-1, with D maybe TRBD1 (6 bases). The CDR3 consists of 13 residues. The germline CDR1 and CDR2 sequences are SQVTM and ANQGSEA. V was pared by 7 bases and J by 1 base, with 13 bases between. CDR3: CSADRPSNTEAFF. In DNA form, the CDR3 reads TGCAGCGCCGACAGGCCTTCGAACACTGAAGCTTTCTTT.

The chain carries TRBV6-6 and TRBJ2-3; TRBD2 matches at 8 bases. The length of the CDR3 is 14 residues. Per the germline V gene, CDR1 is MNHNY and CDR2 is SVGAGI (reference sequence). V lost 3 bases to trimming and J lost 2 bases; unmatched junction nucleotides: 1. CDR3 sequence: CASSYSGVTDTQYF. The CDR3 DNA is TGTGCCAGCAGTTATAGCGGGGTCACAGATACGCAGTATTTT.

The chain couples TRBV29-1 to TRBJ2-1, with D possibly TRBD1 on 6 matching bases. Deletions cut 0 bases from V and 3 bases from J, with 12 bases between. CDR3 length: 15 residues. CDR1 and CDR2 from the germline V gene are SQVTM and ANQGSEA. The CDR3 loop is CSVEDRWGLYNEQFF. CDR3 nucleotide sequence: TGCAGCGTTGAAGATCGATGGGGGCTCTACAATGAGCAGTTCTTC.

This chain links TRBV7-2 with TRBJ2-7; unclear D gene. V lost 1 base, J lost 3 bases, and 10 bases lay in between. Germline V gene sequence: CDR1 SGHTA, CDR2 FQGNSA. The CDR3 is 14 residues long. CDR3 bases: TGTGCCAGCAGCTTAGACTGGCAGGACTACGAGCAGTACTTC. It specifies CASSLDWQDYEQYF.

This chain joins TRBV19 and TRBJ1-2, with D perhaps TRBD1 (6 bases). Trimming took 6 bases from V and 3 from J, leaving 14 bases between them. Germline-derived CDR1 and CDR2 are LNHDA and SQIVND (reference sequence). CDR3 length equals 14 residues. This CDR3 is CASRRSGAYYGYTF. CDR3 DNA: TGTGCCAGTAGGAGGTCAGGGGCCTACTATGGCTACACCTTC.

This rearrangement joins TRBV6-4 to TRBJ2-1; no definite D call. From germline, CDR1 is MRHNA and CDR2 SNTAGT. Trimming took 3 bases from V and 5 from J, leaving 14 bases between them. The CDR3 is 15 residues long. DNA for the CDR3: TGTGCCAGCAGTGAGGGCTCAGGCGCGCACAATGAGCAGTTCTTC. Its translation: CASSEGSGAHNEQFF.

The chain employs TRBV28 and TRBJ2-7; D perhaps matches TRBD2 (6 bases). V was clipped by 10 bases and J by 2 bases, with 21 bases between them. This CDR3 region has 15 residues. The germline V gene has CDR1 MDHEN and CDR2 SYDVKM. The CDR3, as DNA: TGTGCCATCTCAGTTAGGCAGGGACTTCCCTACGAGCAGTACTTC. Translated: CAISVRQGLPYEQYF.

The chain is built from TRBV27 and TRBJ2-7; 8 positions agree with TRBD2. CDR3 length equals 14 residues. Per germline, CDR1 MNHEY and CDR2 SMNVEV (reference sequence). With 7 bases clipped from V and 4 bases from J, the junction kept 9 bases outside the gene matches. CDR3 region: CASTRASGYYEQYF. The CDR3 DNA follows: TGTGCCAGCACCCGGGCTAGCGGGTATTACGAGCAGTACTTC.

This clone was counted only a few times. The chain is built from TRBV9 and TRBJ2-1; 8 bases agree with TRBD2. Trimming took 3 bases from V and 3 from J; bases not matched to a gene: 5. Germline CDR1 SGDLS, CDR2 YYNGEE. The CDR3 sequence is 15 residues long. The CDR3 DNA follows: TGTGCCAGCAGCGCTAGCGGGTGGGACTACAATGAGCAGTTCTTC. Translated, it gives CASSASGWDYNEQFF.

The chain recombines TRBV18 with TRBJ1-2; 7 bases map to TRBD1. V dropped 6 bases and J dropped 4; count of bases not matched to a gene: 14. This CDR3 has 16 residues. Germline V gives CDR1 KGHSH, CDR2 LQKENI. CDR3 amino acids: CASSAGTDIHLYGYTF. CDR3 DNA sequence: TGTGCCAGCTCGGCAGGGACAGACATCCACCTCTATGGCTACACCTTC.

CDR3 sequence reads: CASSPHNEETQYF. The CDR3 nucleotides are TGTGCCAGCAGTCCACACAACGAAGAGACCCAGTACTTC. J is TRBJ2-5 and V is TRBV27; D unresolved. The CDR3 has 13 amino acids. V was cut by 5 bases and J by 3 bases, with 10 bases left in between. Germline lookup yields CDR1 MNHEY and CDR2 SMNVEV (reference sequence).

The chain couples TRBV9 to TRBJ2-7, with TRBD1 identical over 8 bases. CDR3 size: 14 residues. With 4 bases clipped from V and 3 bases from J, the junction kept 6 bases outside the gene matches. CDR1 and CDR2 (germline): SGDLS, YYNGEE. The CDR3 coding sequence is TGTGCCAGCAGCCCAGGGACAGGAAACTACGAGCAGTACTTC. Its translation is CASSPGTGNYEQYF.

V usage is TRBV19 and J usage is TRBJ2-6; possible D gene TRBD1, 7 bases. Trimming pared 8 bases from V and 0 bases from J, leaving 17 bases between. The CDR3 contains 17 residues. The germline gives CDR1 LNHDA, CDR2 SQIVND (reference sequence). CDR3 region: CASVNAGQLSGANVLTF. The CDR3 nucleotides are TGTGCCAGTGTCAACGCGGGACAGCTCTCTGGGGCCAACGTCCTGACTTTC.

This clone was recorded only once. The V and J genes are TRBV11-2 and TRBJ2-7, with 8 bases aligning to TRBD2. The germline CDR1 and CDR2 sequences are SGHAT and FQNNGV. This CDR3 has 14 amino acids. Germline trimming cut 6 bases from V and 6 bases from J; bases unmatched to any gene: 10. Here the CDR3 DNA reads TGTGCCAGCAGTCCCCTCGTAAGCGGGGGCGAGCAGTACTTC. Protein product: CASSPLVSGGEQYF. The full variable domain, rest sourced from reference TRBV11-2 and TRBJ2-7, is EAGVAQSPRYKIIEKRQSVAFWCNPISGHATLYWYQQILGQGPKLLIQFQNNGVVDDSQLPKDRFSAERLKGVDSTLKIQPAKLEDSAVYLCASSPLVSGGEQYFGPGTRLTVT.